Described below is a single T cell receptor beta chain sequence and its context. Its matching antigen is unknown. This sample is drawn from a study of monozygotic twins with inflammatory bowel disease. Study-level points and caveats: IBD-affected twins scored below their healthy co-twins in TCRbeta diversity (inverse Simpson). IBD patients shared fewer clonotypes with others than healthy twins, especially with disease activity. Repertoire likeness was no different across concordant and discordant twins, perhaps owing to restricted power.

Each CDR3 protein gets one entry in TCRdb, which reprocessed the 5' RACE reads and gives no DNA. The repertoire table contains approximately 330,000 distinct CDR3 sequences. Investigators extracted total RNA from whole blood and did not sort T cells. The material sequenced was blood. The sequence came from a human donor with ulcerative colitis or Crohn's disease, or a healthy co-twin of an affected twin (not recorded which).

The CDR3 reads CASSFPTSTGPTDTQYF. The chain joins TRBV5-1 to TRBJ2-3; without DNA, the TCRdb call of TRBD2 cannot be checked. Germline V gene data show CDR1 as SGHRS and CDR2 as YFSETQ. This CDR3 is 17 amino acids long.